The rows below give T cell receptor beta chains drawn from one sample of a study of fetal regulatory T cell absence and autoimmunity. The assay was immunoSEQ multiplex PCR, and TCRdb's table has in-frame clones only and misses some. Of 45,000 to 50,000 clones in the sample, about four fifths are singletons; the top ten hold about 0.41%. The specimen sequenced was cord blood. These receptor sequences come from a newborn boy with IPEX syndrome. CDR3s include the opening cysteine and the closing phenylalanine or tryptophan. The D gene is left open where the match is weak. Some rows have no size entry. The others give once, few or many, or a class for an expanded clone.

V gene	D gene	clone size	J gene	CDR3 protein	CDR3 DNA
TRBV2	NA	NA	TRBJ2-7	CASSARDGPYEQYF	TGTGCCAGCAGTGCGCGGGACGGACCTTACGAGCAGTACTTC
TRBV29-1	TRBD1	NA	TRBJ2-3	CSVGTGGTDTQYF	TGCAGCGTTGGGACAGGGGGCACAGATACGCAGTATTTT
TRBV27	NA	NA	TRBJ2-2	CATSKKLAYTGELFF	TGTGCCACCTCAAAGAAATTAGCGTACACCGGGGAGCTGTTTTTT
TRBV10-1	TRBD2	NA	TRBJ2-7	CASIRAGCSYEQYF	TGCGCCAGCATTAGAGCGGGGTGCTCCTACGAGCAGTACTTC
TRBV19	NA	once	TRBJ1-1	CASSTRTESKEAFF	TGTGCCAGTAGTACCCGGACGGAATCAAAAGAAGCTTTCTTT
TRBV7-2	NA	NA	TRBJ2-7	CASSLASMYEQYF	TGTGCCAGCAGCTTAGCCAGTATGTACGAGCAGTACTTC
TRBV18	TRBD1	NA	TRBJ2-7	CASSPYPPGQGYPYEQYF	TGTGCCAGCTCACCATACCCCCCGGGACAGGGGTACCCCTACGAGCAGTACTTC
TRBV6-1	NA	NA	TRBJ1-1	CASSEAGGNTEAFF	TGTGCCAGCAGTGAAGCGGGGGGGAACACTGAAGCTTTCTTT
TRBV6-5	NA	NA	TRBJ2-1	CASRRLDEQFF	TGTGCCAGCAGGCGTCTCGATGAGCAGTTCTTC
TRBV7-9	TRBD2	NA	TRBJ2-7	CASSLEAGAAYEQYF	TGTGCCAGCAGCTTAGAAGCGGGGGCCGCCTACGAGCAGTACTTC
TRBV5-4	TRBD2	NA	TRBJ2-7	CASSSQLGSGGVPYEQYF	TGTGCCAGCAGCTCTCAACTGGGTAGCGGGGGGGTTCCCTACGAGCAGTACTTC
TRBV29-1	NA	NA	TRBJ1-3	CSVVLGGNTIYF	TGCAGCGTTGTCCTTGGGGGAAACACCATATATTTT
TRBV5-1	TRBD2	once	TRBJ2-1	CASSPGLAGNEQFF	TGCGCCAGCAGCCCGGGACTAGCGGGCAATGAGCAGTTCTTC
TRBV2	NA	NA	TRBJ2-7	CASRAMTGQVSYEQYF	TGTGCCAGCAGGGCCATGACAGGACAAGTCTCCTACGAGCAGTACTTC
TRBV6-5	NA	NA	TRBJ2-2	CASSYFPNTGELFF	TGTGCCAGCAGTTACTTCCCTAACACCGGGGAGCTGTTTTTT
TRBV5-5	TRBD2	NA	TRBJ2-3	CASSLGTSGTDTQYF	TGTGCCAGCAGCTTGGGGACTAGCGGCACAGATACGCAGTATTTT
TRBV6-5	TRBD2	NA	TRBJ2-7	CASRLAGAYEQYF	TGTGCCAGCAGGCTAGCGGGAGCCTACGAGCAGTACTTC
TRBV9	NA	NA	TRBJ1-4	CASSVPGSPPEKLFF	TGTGCCAGCAGCGTACCAGGATCCCCTCCGGAAAAACTGTTTTTT
TRBV6-1	NA	NA	TRBJ1-5	CASSENQPQHF	TGTGCCAGCAGTGAAAATCAGCCCCAGCATTTT
TRBV9	TRBD2	NA	TRBJ2-7	CASSVNPSGYYEQYF	TGTGCCAGCAGCGTAAATCCTAGCGGCTACTACGAGCAGTACTTC
TRBV5-4	NA	NA	TRBJ1-2	CASSLWGALRGYTF	TGTGCCAGCAGCTTGTGGGGGGCGCTTAGAGGCTACACCTTC
TRBV27	TRBD1	NA	TRBJ1-2	CASRQTGANYGYTF	TGTGCCAGCAGACAGACAGGGGCCAACTATGGCTACACCTTC
TRBV19	TRBD2	few	TRBJ2-1	CASGGSSYNEQFF	TGTGCCAGCGGGGGGAGCTCCTACAATGAGCAGTTCTTC
TRBV2	NA	NA	TRBJ2-3	CASSVVGTDTQYF	TGTGCCAGCAGTGTGGTGGGCACAGATACGCAGTATTTT
TRBV12-1	NA	few	TRBJ1-5	CASSFVDQPQHF	TGTGCCAGCAGCTTTGTGGATCAGCCCCAGCATTTT
TRBV2	TRBD2	NA	TRBJ2-5	CASSEALPSGSGETQYF	TGTGCCAGCAGTGAAGCGCTTCCTAGCGGGAGTGGGGAGACCCAGTACTTC
TRBV10-3	NA	NA	TRBJ2-5	CAISEGLLAETQYF	TGTGCCATCAGTGAGGGGCTTCTCGCCGAGACCCAGTACTTC
TRBV12-5	TRBD2	NA	TRBJ2-5	CASGLTRLAGFIETQYF	TGTGCTAGTGGTTTGACACGCCTAGCGGGGTTTATAGAGACCCAGTACTTC
TRBV11-2	NA	NA	TRBJ1-2	CASSLDPREGSVGYTF	TGTGCCAGCAGCTTAGATCCCCGAGAGGGCTCGGTCGGCTACACCTTC
TRBV4-2	TRBD1	NA	TRBJ2-7	CASSHGPGQELYEQYF	TGTGCCAGCAGCCACGGCCCCGGACAGGAACTATACGAGCAGTACTTC
TRBV7-8	TRBD1	NA	TRBJ1-5	CASSLTGGRNQPQHF	TGTGCCAGCAGCTTGACAGGGGGCAGAAATCAGCCCCAGCATTTT
TRBV27	TRBD1	NA	TRBJ2-7	CASSSPGQNYEQYF	TGTGCCAGCAGTTCGCCGGGACAGAATTACGAGCAGTACTTC
TRBV15	NA	NA	TRBJ1-6	CATSRGQGNSPLHF	TGTGCCACCAGCCGCGGGCAGGGTAATTCACCCCTCCACTTT
TRBV5-4	NA	NA	TRBJ1-2	CASSLGTAFYGYTF	TGTGCCAGCAGCTTGGGAACAGCCTTCTATGGCTACACCTTC
TRBV19	NA	NA	TRBJ1-3	CASSRDGSSGNTIYF	TGTGCCAGTAGTCGCGATGGAAGCTCTGGAAACACCATATATTTT
TRBV6-1	NA	NA	TRBJ2-5	CASSEGLGLRYQETQYF	TGTGCCAGCAGTGAAGGGCTGGGACTTCGGTACCAAGAGACCCAGTACTTC
TRBV4-3	NA	once	TRBJ2-3	CASSQDPSAGYTQYF	TGCGCCAGCAGCCAAGATCCCTCAGCCGGGTATACGCAGTATTTT
TRBV10-2	TRBD2	NA	TRBJ2-3	CASKMTSGRVDTQYF	TGCGCCAGCAAGATGACTAGCGGGAGGGTAGATACGCAGTATTTT
TRBV9	TRBD2	NA	TRBJ2-3	CASSVAVTSGSADTQYF	TGTGCCAGCAGCGTAGCCGTAACTAGCGGGTCCGCAGATACGCAGTATTTT
TRBV19	TRBD2	NA	TRBJ2-7	CASRSRTSGAYEQYF	TGTGCCAGTAGATCCCGGACTAGCGGGGCCTACGAGCAGTACTTC
TRBV19	TRBD1	NA	TRBJ2-7	CASSSGQGTYEQYF	TGTGCCAGTAGTTCGGGACAGGGTACCTACGAGCAGTACTTC
TRBV7-2	NA	NA	TRBJ2-7	CASSLEGGLNLYEQYF	TGTGCCAGCAGCTTAGAGGGGGGGCTCAATCTCTACGAGCAGTACTTC
TRBV7-2	TRBD2	NA	TRBJ2-1	CASSFAPSGWSEQFF	TGTGCCAGCAGCTTCGCTCCTAGCGGGTGGAGTGAGCAGTTCTTC
TRBV11-3	TRBD1	few	TRBJ2-7	CASSPGQAYEQYF	TGTGCCAGCAGCCCGGGACAGGCCTACGAGCAGTACTTC
TRBV5-3	TRBD2	NA	TRBJ2-1	CARSLARGSHFYNEQFF	TGTGCCAGAAGCTTGGCCCGCGGGAGCCACTTCTACAATGAGCAGTTCTTC
TRBV10-1	TRBD1	NA	TRBJ2-1	CASSGTGHYNEQFF	TGCGCCAGCAGTGGGACAGGCCATTACAATGAGCAGTTCTTC
TRBV11-2	NA	NA	TRBJ2-7	CASSLDQDSFYEQYF	TGTGCCAGCAGCTTAGATCAGGATAGCTTTTACGAGCAGTACTTC